Below, one T cell receptor (beta chain) is given with its context. This entry belongs to a study of monozygotic twins with inflammatory bowel disease. This CDR3 contains 14 residues. Germline V CDR1 and CDR2: SGHTA, FQGNSA. With the 5' RACE reads reprocessed, TCRdb shows one record per CDR3 protein and no DNA. Its table lists approximately 300,000 distinct CDR3 sequences. This TCR was recovered from a human donor with ulcerative colitis or Crohn's disease, or a healthy co-twin of an affected twin (not recorded which). Sequences were obtained from blood. V is TRBV7-2 and J is TRBJ1-5; the D call of TRBD1 rests on TCRdb alone, since no DNA is present to check it. CDR3 residues: CASSPGGFNQPQHF.